This TCR beta chain was recorded in a study of regulatory T cells in long-lasting Graves disease. Points from the study as a whole: Limited sample numbers may have lowered accuracy. Repertoires from persistent disease leaned toward TRBV28, TRBJ1-2 and TRBJ2-5. Among persistent patients, a larger number of public clonotypes were shared (around 3,000) than among newly diagnosed patients (under 1,000).

This clonotype was counted once. The antigen is unknown. V lost 5 bases to trimming and J lost 0 bases; unmatched junction nucleotides: 5. The CDR3 is 16 residues long. CDR1 is ENHRY, CDR2 SYGVKD, per germline. CDR3 regions were amplified by Arm-PCR using iRepertoire HTBI primers to build TCR beta libraries. One entry per CDR3 protein, called by TCRdb with MiXCR from the multiplex PCR reads. Of hundreds of thousands of distinct CDR3 sequences in the sample, approximately 22% are singletons; the top ten hold approximately 15%. Time point denoted: persistent/refractory GD, antithyroid drugs over 5 years with positive TRAb. TCR sequences were obtained from RNA taken from PBMCs.

The sample here was peripheral blood mononuclear cells (PBMCs), taken when the disease was refractory, from a patient treated with antithyroid drugs. This receptor was obtained from a female donor with Graves disease. V is TRBV10-3 and J is TRBJ2-2, with 8 bases identical to TRBD1. The CDR3 DNA sequence: TGTGCCATCAGTCCGGGACAGGAGACGAACACCGGGGAGCTGTTTTTT. Amino acid sequence: CAISPGQETNTGELFF.